What follows is one T cell receptor beta chain and its context. As yet, its antigen is unknown. The data derive from a study of T cell responses to AZD1222 COVID-19 vaccine. Study background: The study pooled second doses at about 4 or about 12 weeks. Study-level results: Nearly half of spike-specific TCRs reportedly go after variant regions that carry no mutations. Repertoires were sampled only after the peak T cell response. A mostly white British donor set with more females was recruited, and clonal diversity was possibly underestimated.

The CDR3 consists of 14 residues. Germline lookup yields CDR1 SGHNT and CDR2 YYREEE (reference sequence). With V trimmed by 7 bases and J by 0 bases, 3 bases remained unmatched. Assay: immunoSEQ multiplex PCR; the TCRdb copy retains only in-frame clones and omits some. The sample includes about 140,000 clones, 90% of them seen just once. This TCR was recovered from an adult in good health. The material sequenced was peripheral blood, taken on day 0 of AZD1222 vaccination. The chain links TRBV5-4 to TRBJ2-3; 9 bases match TRBD2. The CDR3 sequence is CASQAGGSTDTQYF. The CDR3 region has the DNA TGTGCCAGCCAAGCGGGGGGTAGCACAGATACGCAGTATTTT.